This T cell receptor (beta chain) was observed in a study of a mutant IDH1 vaccine in newly diagnosed glioma. Overall study: In some groups vaccination began 4-6 weeks post-radiotherapy; others received it with temozolomide. Earlier treatment was radiotherapy, temozolomide, or both, with most getting both.

Profiled with immunoSEQ multiplex PCR; TCRdb holds only in-frame clones, not every one. Counted here are 20,000 to 30,000 clones, roughly 85% occurring once; the ten biggest clones make up about 8.2%. With regard to this clone: Its antigen is not known.

The ends were cut back, 6 bases at V and 2 bases at J, with 13 bases in the middle. This CDR3 is built from 14 residues. Germline values: CDR1 MNHEY, CDR2 SMNVEV (reference sequence). Time point specified: week 11, during vaccination. A single vaccine dose contained 300 ug of mutant IDH1 20-mer peptide, and topical imiquimod was used with it. Here the sequenced sample was PBMCs, taken from a glioma patient whose treatment included an IDH1 peptide vaccine. The chain is built from TRBV27 and TRBJ1-1; D might be TRBD1 (6 bases). This receptor was identified in a man aged 40-49 years with glioma. The CDR3 protein is CASRVGTHNTEAFF. DNA for the CDR3: TGTGCCAGCAGGGTTGGGACACACAACACTGAAGCTTTCTTT.